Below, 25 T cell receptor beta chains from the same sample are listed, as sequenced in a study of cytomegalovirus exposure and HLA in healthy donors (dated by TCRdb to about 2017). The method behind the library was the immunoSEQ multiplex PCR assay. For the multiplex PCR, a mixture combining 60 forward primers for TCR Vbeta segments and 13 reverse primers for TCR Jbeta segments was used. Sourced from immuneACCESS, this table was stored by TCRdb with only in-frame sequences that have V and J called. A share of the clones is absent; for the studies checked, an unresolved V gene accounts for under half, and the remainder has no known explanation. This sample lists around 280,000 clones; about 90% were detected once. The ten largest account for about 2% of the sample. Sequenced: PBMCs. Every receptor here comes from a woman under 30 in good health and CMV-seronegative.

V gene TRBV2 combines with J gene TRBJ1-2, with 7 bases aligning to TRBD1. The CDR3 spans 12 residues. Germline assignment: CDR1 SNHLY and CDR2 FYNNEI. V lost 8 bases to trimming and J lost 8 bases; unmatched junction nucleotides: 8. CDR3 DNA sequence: TGTGCCAGCCTGCAGGGGGTTATCGGCTACACCTTC. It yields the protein CASLQGVIGYTF.

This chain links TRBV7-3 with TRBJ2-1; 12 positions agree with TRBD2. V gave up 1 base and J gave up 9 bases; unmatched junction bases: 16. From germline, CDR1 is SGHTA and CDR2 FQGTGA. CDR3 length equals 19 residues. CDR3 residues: CASSLMPRSLAGGRSEQFF. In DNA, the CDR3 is TGTGCCAGCAGCTTAATGCCTCGTTCCCTAGCGGGGGGGCGGAGTGAGCAGTTCTTC.

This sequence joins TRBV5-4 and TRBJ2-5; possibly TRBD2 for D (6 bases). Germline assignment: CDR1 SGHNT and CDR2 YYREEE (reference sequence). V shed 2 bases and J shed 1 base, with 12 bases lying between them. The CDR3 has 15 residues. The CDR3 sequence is CASSLSSGLQETQYF. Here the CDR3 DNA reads TGTGCCAGCAGCTTAAGTAGCGGCCTCCAAGAGACCCAGTACTTC.

CDR3 residues: CAWGAIRGSEKLFF. In DNA form, the CDR3 reads TGTGCCTGGGGGGCTATCAGGGGGTCCGAAAAACTGTTTTTT. The chain links TRBV30 to TRBJ1-4; 7 nucleotides line up with TRBD1. V was pared by 5 bases and J by 8 bases, with 11 bases of the junction left unmatched. Germline lookup yields CDR1 GTSNPN and CDR2 SVGIG (reference sequence). This CDR3 is built from 14 residues.

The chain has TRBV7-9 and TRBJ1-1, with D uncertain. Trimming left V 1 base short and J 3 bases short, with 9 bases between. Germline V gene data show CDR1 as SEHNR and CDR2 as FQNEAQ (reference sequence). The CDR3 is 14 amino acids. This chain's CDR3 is CASSLVGEDTEAFF. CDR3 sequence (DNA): TGTGCCAGCAGCTTAGTTGGGGAGGACACTGAAGCTTTCTTT.

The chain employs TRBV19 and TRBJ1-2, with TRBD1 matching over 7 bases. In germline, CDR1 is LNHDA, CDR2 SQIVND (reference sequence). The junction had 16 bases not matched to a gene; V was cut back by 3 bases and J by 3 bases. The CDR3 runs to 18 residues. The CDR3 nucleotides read TGTGCCAGTAGTATCCAATTACCCGGGACAGCATCGGACTATGGCTACACCTTC. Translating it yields CASSIQLPGTASDYGYTF.

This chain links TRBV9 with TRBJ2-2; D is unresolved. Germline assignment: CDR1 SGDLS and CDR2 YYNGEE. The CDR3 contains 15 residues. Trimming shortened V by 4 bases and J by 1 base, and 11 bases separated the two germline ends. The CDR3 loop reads CASSQLSRNTGELFF. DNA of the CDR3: TGTGCCAGCAGCCAACTTAGCAGGAACACCGGGGAGCTGTTTTTT.

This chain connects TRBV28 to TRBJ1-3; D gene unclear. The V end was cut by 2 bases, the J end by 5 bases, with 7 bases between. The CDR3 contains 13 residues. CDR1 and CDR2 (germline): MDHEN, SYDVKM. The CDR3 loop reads CASSLRERNTIYF. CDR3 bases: TGTGCCAGCAGTTTACGGGAGCGAAACACCATATATTTT. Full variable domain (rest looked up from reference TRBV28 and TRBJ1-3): DVKVTQSSRYLVKRTGEKVFLECVQDMDHENMFWYRQDPGLGLRLIYFSYDVKMKEKGDIPEGYSVSREKKERFSLILESASTNQTSMYLCASSLRERNTIYFGEGSWLTVV.

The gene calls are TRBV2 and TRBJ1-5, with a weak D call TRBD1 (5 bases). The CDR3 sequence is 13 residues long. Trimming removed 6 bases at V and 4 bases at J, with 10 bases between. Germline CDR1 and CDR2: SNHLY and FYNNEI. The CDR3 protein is CASRRGGNQPQHF. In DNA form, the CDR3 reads TGTGCCAGCAGGAGGGGAGGGAATCAGCCCCAGCATTTT.

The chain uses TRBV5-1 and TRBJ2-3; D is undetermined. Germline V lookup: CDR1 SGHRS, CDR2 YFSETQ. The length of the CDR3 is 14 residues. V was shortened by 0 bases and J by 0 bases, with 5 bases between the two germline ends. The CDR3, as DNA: TGCGCCAGCAGCTTGGGGCCTAGCACAGATACGCAGTATTTT. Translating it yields CASSLGPSTDTQYF.

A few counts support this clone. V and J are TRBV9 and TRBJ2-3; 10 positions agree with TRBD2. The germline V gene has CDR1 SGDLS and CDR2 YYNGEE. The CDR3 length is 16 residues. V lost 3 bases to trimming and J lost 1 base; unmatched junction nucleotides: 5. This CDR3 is CASSARTSGGTDTQYF. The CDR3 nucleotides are TGTGCCAGCAGCGCCAGAACTAGCGGGGGCACAGATACGCAGTATTTT.

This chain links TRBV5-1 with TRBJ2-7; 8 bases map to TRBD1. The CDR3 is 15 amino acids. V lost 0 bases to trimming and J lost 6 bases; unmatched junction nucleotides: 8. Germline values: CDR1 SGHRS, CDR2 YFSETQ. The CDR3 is CASSLAGQEVSEQYF. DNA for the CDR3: TGCGCCAGCAGCTTGGCGGGACAGGAGGTTAGCGAGCAGTACTTC.

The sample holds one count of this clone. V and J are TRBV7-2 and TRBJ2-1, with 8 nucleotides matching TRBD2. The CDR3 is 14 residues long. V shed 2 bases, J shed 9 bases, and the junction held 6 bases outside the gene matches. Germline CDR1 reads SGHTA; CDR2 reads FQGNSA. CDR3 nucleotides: TGTGCCAGCAGCTTAAGGCGGGGGGTAATTGAGCAGTTCTTC. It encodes CASSLRRGVIEQFF.

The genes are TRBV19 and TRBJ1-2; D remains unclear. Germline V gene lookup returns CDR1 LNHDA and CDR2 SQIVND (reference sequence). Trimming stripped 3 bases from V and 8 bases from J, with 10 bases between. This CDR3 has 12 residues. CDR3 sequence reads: CASSIPGRGYTF. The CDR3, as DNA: TGTGCCAGTAGTATCCCGGGAAGAGGCTACACCTTC.

In nucleotides, the CDR3 is TGTGCCAGCAGTGACCAGGGGGCAGGGTACTCACCCCTCCACTTT. Translation gives CASSDQGAGYSPLHF. The chain is built from TRBV25-1 and TRBJ1-6; 8 bases are a match to TRBD1. From germline, CDR1 is MGHDK and CDR2 SYGVNS. The V and J ends lost 3 bases and 10 bases, in that order; junction bases with no gene match: 8. This CDR3 has 15 residues.

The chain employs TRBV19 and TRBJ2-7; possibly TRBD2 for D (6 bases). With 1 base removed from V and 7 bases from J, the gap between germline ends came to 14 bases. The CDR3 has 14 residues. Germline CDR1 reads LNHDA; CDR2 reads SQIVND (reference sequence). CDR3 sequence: CASSIGGGVREQYF. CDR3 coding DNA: TGTGCCAGTAGTATAGGTGGAGGGGTTCGGGAGCAGTACTTC.

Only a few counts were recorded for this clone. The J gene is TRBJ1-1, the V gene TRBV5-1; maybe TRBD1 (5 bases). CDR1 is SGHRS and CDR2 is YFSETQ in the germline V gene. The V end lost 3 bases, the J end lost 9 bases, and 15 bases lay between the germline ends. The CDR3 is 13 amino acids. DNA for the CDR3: TGCGCCAGCAGCTGGGAGGCAGGGAGGAAAGCTTTCTTT. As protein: CASSWEAGRKAFF.

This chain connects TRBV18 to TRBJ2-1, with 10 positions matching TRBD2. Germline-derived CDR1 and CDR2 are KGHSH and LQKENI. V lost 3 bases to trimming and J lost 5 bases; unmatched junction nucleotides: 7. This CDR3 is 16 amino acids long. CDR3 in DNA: TGTGCCAGCTCACCTTCAGCGGGGGGGTCCCACAATGAGCAGTTCTTC. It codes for CASSPSAGGSHNEQFF.

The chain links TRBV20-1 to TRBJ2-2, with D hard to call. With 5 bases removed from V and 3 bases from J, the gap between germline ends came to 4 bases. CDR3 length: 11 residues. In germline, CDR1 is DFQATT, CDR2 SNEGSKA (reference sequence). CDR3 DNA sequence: TGCAGTGCTCCATACACCGGGGAGCTGTTTTTT. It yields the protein CSAPYTGELFF.

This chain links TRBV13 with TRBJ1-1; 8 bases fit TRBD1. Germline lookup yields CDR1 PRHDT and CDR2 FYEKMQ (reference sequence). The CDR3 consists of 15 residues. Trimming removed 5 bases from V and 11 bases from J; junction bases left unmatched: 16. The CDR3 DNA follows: TGTGCCAGCAGCACTAACGACAGGGGAGGGATGTCGGCTTTCTTT. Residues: CASSTNDRGGMSAFF. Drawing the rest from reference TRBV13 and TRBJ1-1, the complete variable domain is AAGVIQSPRHLIKEKRETATLKCYPIPRHDTVYWYQQGPGQDPQFLISFYEKMQSDKGSIPDRFSAQQFSDYHSELNMSSLELGDSALYFCASSTNDRGGMSAFFGQGTRLTVV.

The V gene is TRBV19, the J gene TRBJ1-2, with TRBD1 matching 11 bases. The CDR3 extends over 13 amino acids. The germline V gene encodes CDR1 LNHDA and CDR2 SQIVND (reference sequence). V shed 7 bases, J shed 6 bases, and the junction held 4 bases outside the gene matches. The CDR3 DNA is TGTGCCAGTATGGGACAGGGGGTGGATGGCTACACCTTC. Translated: CASMGQGVDGYTF.

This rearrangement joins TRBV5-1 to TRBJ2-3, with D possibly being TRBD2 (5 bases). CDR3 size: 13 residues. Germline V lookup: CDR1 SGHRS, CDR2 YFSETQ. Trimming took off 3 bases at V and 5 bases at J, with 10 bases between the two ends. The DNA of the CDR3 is TGCGCCAGCAGCTCGGATGGAGGAGATACGCAGTATTTT. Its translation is CASSSDGGDTQYF.

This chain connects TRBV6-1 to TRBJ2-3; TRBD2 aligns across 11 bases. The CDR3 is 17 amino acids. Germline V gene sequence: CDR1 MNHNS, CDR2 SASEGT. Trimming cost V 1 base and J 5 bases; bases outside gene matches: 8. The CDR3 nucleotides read TGTGCCAGCAGTGAAGTGTTTAGCGGGGGGGTGGTAGATACGCAGTATTTT. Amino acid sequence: CASSEVFSGGVVDTQYF.

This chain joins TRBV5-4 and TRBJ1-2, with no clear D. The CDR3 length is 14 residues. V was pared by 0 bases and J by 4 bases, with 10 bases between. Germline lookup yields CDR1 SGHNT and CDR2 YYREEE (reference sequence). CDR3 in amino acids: CASSLAGRGYGYTF. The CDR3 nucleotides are TGTGCCAGCAGCTTGGCCGGACGGGGCTATGGCTACACCTTC.

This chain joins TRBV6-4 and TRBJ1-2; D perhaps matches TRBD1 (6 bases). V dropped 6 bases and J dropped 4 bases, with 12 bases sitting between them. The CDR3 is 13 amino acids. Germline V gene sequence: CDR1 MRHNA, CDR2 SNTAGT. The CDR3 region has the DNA TGTGCCAGCAGCCCGGGGGGCCTCTATGGCTACACCTTC. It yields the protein CASSPGGLYGYTF.